This TCR beta chain came from a study of shared clonotypes between healthy human individuals. Whole-study results and caveats: Investigators expected sequencing depth to affect clonotype sharing among donors.

Germline assignment: CDR1 SNHLY and CDR2 FYNNEI. V lost 7 bases and J 4 bases, leaving 17 bases between the germline ends. This CDR3 is built from 15 residues. TCRdb's copy holds only in-frame clones and misses some; the assay was immunoSEQ multiplex PCR. Of 400,000 or so clones listed, 96% are singletons. On this clone itself: Its target is not known.

The gene calls are TRBV2 and TRBJ2-1, with D possibly being TRBD2 (5 bases). This clonotype originated in a man aged 25 to 40 in good health. The material sequenced was memory CD8+ T cells sorted from blood. Subset indicated: CD45RO+ cells pooled with CCR7-negative TemRA cells. This CDR3 reads CASTRVEEGYNEQFF. DNA for the CDR3: TGTGCCAGCACCCGTGTGGAAGAGGGTTACAATGAGCAGTTCTTC. Using reference TRBV2 and TRBJ2-1 for the parts outside the CDR3, the full variable domain is EPEVTQTPSHQVTQMGQEVILRCVPISNHLYFYWYRQILGQKVEFLVSFYNNEISEKSEIFDDQFSVERPDGSNFTLKIRSTKLEDSAMYFCASTRVEEGYNEQFFGPGTRLTVL.